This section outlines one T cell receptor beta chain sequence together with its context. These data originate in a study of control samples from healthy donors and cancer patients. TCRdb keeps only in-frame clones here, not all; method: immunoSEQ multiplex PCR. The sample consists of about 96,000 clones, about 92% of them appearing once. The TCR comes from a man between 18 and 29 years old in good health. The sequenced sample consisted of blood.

The CDR3 nucleotides are TGTGCCAGCAGCTTAACTCTTGTCGAGCAGTACTTC. It codes for CASSLTLVEQYF. This chain connects TRBV11-2 to TRBJ2-7; D call uncertain. The CDR3 is made up of 12 amino acids. V gave up 2 bases and J gave up 6 bases, with 8 bases separating them. Germline assignment: CDR1 SGHAT and CDR2 FQNNGV.